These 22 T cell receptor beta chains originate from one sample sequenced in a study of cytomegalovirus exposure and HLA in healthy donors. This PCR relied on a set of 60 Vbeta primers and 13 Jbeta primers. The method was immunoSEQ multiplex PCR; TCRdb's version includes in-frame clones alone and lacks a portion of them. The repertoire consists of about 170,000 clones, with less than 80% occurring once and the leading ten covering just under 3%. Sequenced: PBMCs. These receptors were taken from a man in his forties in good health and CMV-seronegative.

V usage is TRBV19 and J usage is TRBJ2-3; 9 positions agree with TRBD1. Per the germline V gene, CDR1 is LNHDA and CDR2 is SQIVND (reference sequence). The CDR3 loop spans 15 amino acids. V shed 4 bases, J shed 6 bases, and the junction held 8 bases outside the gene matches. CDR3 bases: TGTGCCAGTAGTAGATGGGACAGGGAAGCGGATACGCAGTATTTT. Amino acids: CASSRWDREADTQYF.

The CDR3 DNA sequence: TGTGCCTGGAGTGTACTCGGGTCTGACGGTCAGCCCCAGCATTTT. Amino acid sequence: CAWSVLGSDGQPQHF. V gene TRBV30 combines with J gene TRBJ1-5; D remains ambiguous. This CDR3 spans 15 amino acids. Looked up from germline, CDR1 is GTSNPN and CDR2 is SVGIG (reference sequence). The V and J ends lost 0 bases and 6 bases respectively, with 15 bases between them. Full variable domain (remainder filled in from reference TRBV30 and TRBJ1-5): SQTIHQWPATLVQPVGSPLSLECTVEGTSNPNLYWYRQAAGRGLQLLFYSVGIGQISSEVPQNLSASRPQDRQFILSSKKLLLSDSGFYLCAWSVLGSDGQPQHFGDGTRLSIL.

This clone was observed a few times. The CDR3 region is CASSLAWGQGTSTDTQYF. DNA for the CDR3: TGTGCCAGCAGTTTAGCCTGGGGACAGGGGACTAGCACAGATACGCAGTATTTT. The chain carries TRBV28 and TRBJ2-3; 10 positions agree with TRBD1. Germline V gene data show CDR1 as MDHEN and CDR2 as SYDVKM. The CDR3 totals 18 residues. With V trimmed by 2 bases and J by 0 bases, 8 bases remained unmatched.

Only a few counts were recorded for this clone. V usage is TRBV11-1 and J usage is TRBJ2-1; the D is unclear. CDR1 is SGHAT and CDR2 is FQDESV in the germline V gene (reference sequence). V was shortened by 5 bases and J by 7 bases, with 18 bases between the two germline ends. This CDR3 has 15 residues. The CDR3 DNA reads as TGTGCCAGCAGCCAGCGTAACGCCATCTTGAATGAGCAGTTCTTC. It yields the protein CASSQRNAILNEQFF.

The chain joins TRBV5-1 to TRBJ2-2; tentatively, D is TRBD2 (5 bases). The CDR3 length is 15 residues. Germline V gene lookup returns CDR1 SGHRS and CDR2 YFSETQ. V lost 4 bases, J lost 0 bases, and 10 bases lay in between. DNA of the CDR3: TGCGCCAGCAGCGAGGGATGGTCGAACACCGGGGAGCTGTTTTTT. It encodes CASSEGWSNTGELFF.

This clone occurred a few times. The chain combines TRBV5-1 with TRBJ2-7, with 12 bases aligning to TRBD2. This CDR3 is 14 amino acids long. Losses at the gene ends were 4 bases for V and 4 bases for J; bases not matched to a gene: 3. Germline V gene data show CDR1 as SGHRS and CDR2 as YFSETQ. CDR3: CASSQTSGSYEQYF. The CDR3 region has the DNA TGCGCCAGCAGCCAGACTAGCGGGAGTTACGAGCAGTACTTC. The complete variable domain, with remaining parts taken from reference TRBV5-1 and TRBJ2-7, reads KAGVTQTPRYLIKTRGQQVTLSCSPISGHRSVSWYQQTPGQGLQFLFEYFSETQRNKGNFPGRFSGRQFSNSRSEMNVSTLELGDSALYLCASSQTSGSYEQYFGPGTRLTVT.

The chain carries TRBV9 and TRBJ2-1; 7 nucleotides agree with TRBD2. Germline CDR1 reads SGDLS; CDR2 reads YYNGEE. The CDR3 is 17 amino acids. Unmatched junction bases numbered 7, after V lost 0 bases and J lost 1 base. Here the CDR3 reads CASSVGGGTLSYNEQFF. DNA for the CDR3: TGTGCCAGCAGCGTAGGGGGGGGAACCCTGTCCTACAATGAGCAGTTCTTC.

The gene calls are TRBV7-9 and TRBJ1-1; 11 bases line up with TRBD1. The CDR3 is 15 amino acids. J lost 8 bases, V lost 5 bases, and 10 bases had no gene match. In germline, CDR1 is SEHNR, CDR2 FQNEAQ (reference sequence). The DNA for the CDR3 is TGTGCCAGCAGCCAATCCGGGACAGGGGGGGTAGAAGCTTTCTTT. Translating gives CASSQSGTGGVEAFF.

The CDR3 nucleotides read TGTGCCAGTAGTTCAAAACCAGGACAGACTTCCTACGAGCAGTACTTC. It is translated as CASSSKPGQTSYEQYF. The V gene is TRBV19, the J gene TRBJ2-7; TRBD1 might be the D (6 bases). The CDR3 is 16 residues long. The germline V gene encodes CDR1 LNHDA and CDR2 SQIVND (reference sequence). V was trimmed by 5 bases and J by 1 base, leaving 18 bases between them. The full variable domain, completed using reference TRBV19 and TRBJ2-7, is DGGITQSPKYLFRKEGQNVTLSCEQNLNHDAMYWYRQDPGQGLRLIYYSQIVNDFQKGDIAEGYSVSREKKESFPLTVTSAQKNPTAFYLCASSSKPGQTSYEQYFGPGTRLTVT.

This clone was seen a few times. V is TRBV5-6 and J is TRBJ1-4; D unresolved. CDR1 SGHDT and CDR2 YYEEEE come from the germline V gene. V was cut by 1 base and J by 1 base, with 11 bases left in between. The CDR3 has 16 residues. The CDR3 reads CASSLFPSGTNEKLFF. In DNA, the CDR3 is TGTGCCAGCAGCTTGTTTCCCAGTGGAACTAATGAAAAACTGTTTTTT. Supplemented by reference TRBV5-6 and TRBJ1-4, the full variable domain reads DAGVTQSPTHLIKTRGQQVTLRCSPKSGHDTVSWYQQALGQGPQFIFQYYEEEERQRGNFPDRFSGHQFPNYSSELNVNALLLGDSALYLCASSLFPSGTNEKLFFGSGTQLSVL.

The CDR3 spells CAWSASTGVYGYTF. CDR3 sequence (DNA): TGTGCCTGGAGCGCCAGCACAGGGGTCTATGGCTACACCTTC. The chain uses TRBV30 and TRBJ1-2, with 7 bases aligning to TRBD1. Germline V gives CDR1 GTSNPN, CDR2 SVGIG (reference sequence). This CDR3 comprises 14 residues. V lost 3 bases, J lost 4 bases, and 8 bases stayed unmatched.

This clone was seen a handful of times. Written as DNA, the CDR3 is TGCAGCGTTCCTAACAGGGGGCCCCCAGATACGCAGTATTTT. Amino acids: CSVPNRGPPDTQYF. The V call is TRBV29-1, the J call TRBJ2-3, with TRBD1 identical over 9 bases. The germline CDR1 and CDR2 sequences are SQVTM and ANQGSEA. With V trimmed by 5 bases and J by 4 bases, 7 bases remained unmatched. The CDR3 consists of 14 residues.

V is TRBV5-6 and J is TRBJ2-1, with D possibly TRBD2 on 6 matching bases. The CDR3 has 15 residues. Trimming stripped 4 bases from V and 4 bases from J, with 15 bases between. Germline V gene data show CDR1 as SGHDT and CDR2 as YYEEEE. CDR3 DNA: TGTGCCAGCAGCCTGAGGGGACTGGCTTACAATGAGCAGTTCTTC. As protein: CASSLRGLAYNEQFF.

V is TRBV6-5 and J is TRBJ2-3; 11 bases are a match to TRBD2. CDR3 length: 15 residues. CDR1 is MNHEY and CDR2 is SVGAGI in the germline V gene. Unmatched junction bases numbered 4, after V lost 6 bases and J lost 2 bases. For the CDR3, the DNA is TGTGCCAGCAGCCGACTAGCGGGGAACACAGATACGCAGTATTTT. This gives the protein CASSRLAGNTDTQYF.

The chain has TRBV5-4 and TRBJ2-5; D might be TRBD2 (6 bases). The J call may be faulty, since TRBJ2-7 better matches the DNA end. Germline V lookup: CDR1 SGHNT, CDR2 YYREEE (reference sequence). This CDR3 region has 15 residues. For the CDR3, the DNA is TGTGCCAGCAGCGCGGGGCAGGATGGGATCTACGAGCAGTACTTC. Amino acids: CASSAGQDGIYEQYF.

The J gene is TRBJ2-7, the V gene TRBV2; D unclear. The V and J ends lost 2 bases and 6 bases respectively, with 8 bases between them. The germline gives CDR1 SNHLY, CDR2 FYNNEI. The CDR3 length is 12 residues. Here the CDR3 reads CASSEPGPEQYF. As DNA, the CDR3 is TGTGCCAGCAGTGAACCAGGTCCCGAGCAGTACTTC.

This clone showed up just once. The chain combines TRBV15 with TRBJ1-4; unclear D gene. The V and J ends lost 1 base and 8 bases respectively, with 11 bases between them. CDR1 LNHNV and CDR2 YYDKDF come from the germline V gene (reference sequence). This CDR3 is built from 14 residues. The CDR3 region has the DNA TGTGCCACCAGCAGAGTTCGCAGTTACGAAAAACTGTTTTTT. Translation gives CATSRVRSYEKLFF.

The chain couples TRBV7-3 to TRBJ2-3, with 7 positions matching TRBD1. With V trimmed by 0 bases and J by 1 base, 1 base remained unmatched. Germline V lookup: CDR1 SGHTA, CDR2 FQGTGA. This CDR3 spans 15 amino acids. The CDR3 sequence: CASSLTGGRTDTQYF. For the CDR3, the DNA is TGTGCCAGCAGCTTAACAGGGGGCCGCACAGATACGCAGTATTTT.

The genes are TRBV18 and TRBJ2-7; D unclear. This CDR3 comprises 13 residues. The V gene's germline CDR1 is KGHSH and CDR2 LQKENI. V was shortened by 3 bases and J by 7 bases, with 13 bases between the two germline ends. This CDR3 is CASSPREAGEQYF. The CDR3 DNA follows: TGTGCCAGCTCACCCAGAGAGGCTGGGGAGCAGTACTTC.

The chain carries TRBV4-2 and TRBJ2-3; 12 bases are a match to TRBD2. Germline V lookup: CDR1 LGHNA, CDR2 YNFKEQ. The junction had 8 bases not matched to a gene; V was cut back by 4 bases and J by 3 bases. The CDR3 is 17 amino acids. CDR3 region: CASSRVLGLAGTDTQYF. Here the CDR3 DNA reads TGTGCCAGCAGCCGGGTCCTGGGACTAGCGGGTACAGATACGCAGTATTTT.

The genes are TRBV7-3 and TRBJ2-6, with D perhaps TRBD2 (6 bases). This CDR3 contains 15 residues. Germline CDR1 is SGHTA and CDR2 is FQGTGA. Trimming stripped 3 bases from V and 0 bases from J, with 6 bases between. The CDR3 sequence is CASSLGLSGANVLTF. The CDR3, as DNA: TGTGCCAGCAGCTTGGGACTCTCTGGGGCCAACGTCCTGACTTTC.

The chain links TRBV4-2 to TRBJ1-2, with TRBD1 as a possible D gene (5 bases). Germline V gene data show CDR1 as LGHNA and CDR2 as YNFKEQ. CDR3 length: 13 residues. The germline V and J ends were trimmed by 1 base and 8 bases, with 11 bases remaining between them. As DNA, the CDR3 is TGTGCCAGCAGCCAAGCGGGGGAGGACGGCTACACCTTC. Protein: CASSQAGEDGYTF.